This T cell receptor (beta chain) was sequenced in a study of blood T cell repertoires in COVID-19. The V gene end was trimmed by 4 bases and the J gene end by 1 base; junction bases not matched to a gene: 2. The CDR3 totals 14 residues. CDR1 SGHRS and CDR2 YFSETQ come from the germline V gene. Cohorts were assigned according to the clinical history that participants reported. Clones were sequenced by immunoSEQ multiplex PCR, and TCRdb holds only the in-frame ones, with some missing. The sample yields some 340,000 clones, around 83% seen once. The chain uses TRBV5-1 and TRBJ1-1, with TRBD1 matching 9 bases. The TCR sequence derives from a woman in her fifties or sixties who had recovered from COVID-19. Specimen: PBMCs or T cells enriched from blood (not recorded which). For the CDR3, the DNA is TGCGCCAGCAGCCCGGACAGGGGGAACACTGAAGCTTTCTTT. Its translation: CASSPDRGNTEAFF. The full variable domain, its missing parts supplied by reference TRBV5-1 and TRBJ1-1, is KAGVTQTPRYLIKTRGQQVTLSCSPISGHRSVSWYQQTPGQGLQFLFEYFSETQRNKGNFPGRFSGRQFSNSRSEMNVSTLELGDSALYLCASSPDRGNTEAFFGQGTRLTVV.